This is a list of T cell receptor beta chains from one sample in a study of T-cell memory formation after mild COVID-19. Using its own MiXCR run on the 5' RACE reads, TCRdb lists one record per CDR3 protein. Here the sample spans 300,000 or so distinct CDR3 sequences, around 15% being singletons. The sequenced sample was PBMCs or a T cell subset sorted from them (not recorded which). The receptors here all came from a man younger than 30 who had mild COVID-19 (a few samples of this study predate the infection). Cell type and time point are not known. The CDR3 runs from the conserved cysteine through the conserved F or W. D genes are given only for firm matches. The listing skips clone size in some rows; elsewhere it reads once, few, many or a size class.

len	d_gene	j_gene	v_gene	abundance	CDR3aa	CDR3nt
15	TRBD2	TRBJ2-5	TRBV5-1	NA	CASSLGLAGGETQYF	TGCGCCAGCAGCTTGGGACTAGCGGGGGGAGAGACCCAGTACTTC
18	NA	TRBJ1-5	TRBV25-1	few	CASSESYVEVGDNQPQHF	TGTGCCAGCAGTGAATCCTACGTTGAAGTAGGGGACAATCAGCCCCAGCATTTT
14	TRBD1	TRBJ2-6	TRBV29-1	NA	CSVKQGAGANVLTF	TGCAGCGTTAAGCAGGGGGCTGGGGCCAACGTCCTGACTTTC
13	TRBD1	TRBJ1-2	TRBV6-5	NA	CASSLQGAYGYTF	TGTGCCAGCAGTCTACAGGGGGCTTATGGCTACACCTTC
15	TRBD1	TRBJ1-1	TRBV6-1	NA	CAVSRGVGLNTEAFF	TGTGCAGTCTCCAGGGGGGTAGGTTTGAACACTGAAGCTTTCTTT
13	NA	TRBJ2-5	TRBV10-3	NA	CAISRTVQETQYF	TGTGCCATCAGTCGGACGGTACAAGAGACCCAGTACTTC
15	TRBD1	TRBJ1-4	TRBV5-1	NA	CASSPTTGGSEKLFF	TGCGCCAGCAGCCCCACGACAGGGGGCAGCGAAAAACTGTTTTTT
14	NA	TRBJ1-2	TRBV4-3	NA	CASSQEPPNYGYTF	TGCGCCAGCAGCCAAGAACCCCCAAACTATGGCTACACCTTC
15	NA	TRBJ2-3	TRBV4-2	few	CASSQEPGVGDTQYF	TGTGCCAGCAGCCAAGAGCCAGGGGTTGGAGATACGCAGTATTTT
14	NA	TRBJ2-2	TRBV24-1	many	CATSDLRGTGELFF	TGTGCCACCAGTGACTTGAGGGGAACCGGGGAGCTGTTTTTT
14	TRBD1	TRBJ1-2	TRBV15	NA	CATSRAGTDYGYTF	TGTGCCACCAGCAGAGCCGGGACAGACTATGGCTACACCTTC
12	NA	TRBJ2-1	TRBV30	few	CAWSRQVNEQFF	TGTGCCTGGAGTAGGCAGGTCAATGAGCAGTTCTTC
14	NA	TRBJ2-3	TRBV7-2	many	CASSTYLSTDTQYF	TGTGCCAGCAGCACATACTTAAGCACAGATACGCAGTATTTT
15	NA	TRBJ2-6	TRBV28	NA	CASSFDRLWANVLTF	TGTGCCAGCAGTTTCGACCGGCTTTGGGCCAACGTCCTGACTTTC
15	TRBD1	TRBJ1-2	TRBV5-8	NA	CASSSNRGPNYGYTF	TGTGCCAGCAGCTCCAACAGGGGGCCTAACTATGGCTACACCTTC
16	NA	TRBJ2-5	TRBV7-6	few	CASSFVGGPSQETQYF	TGTGCCAGCAGCTTCGTCGGGGGCCCTAGCCAAGAGACCCAGTACTTC
15	TRBD2	TRBJ2-3	TRBV5-1	few	CASSLASGGDLSQYF	TGCGCCAGCAGCCTGGCTAGCGGGGGGGACCTATCGCAGTATTTT
22	TRBD1	TRBJ1-6	TRBV5-1	NA	CASSLSYTGTGGARGGGSPLHF	TGCGCCAGCAGTCTTAGCTACACCGGGACAGGGGGCGCGAGAGGCGGTGGTTCACCCCTCCACTTT
14	TRBD1	TRBJ2-1	TRBV19	few	CASSLRDRDNEQFF	TGTGCCAGTAGTCTCCGGGACAGAGACAATGAGCAGTTCTTC
12	NA	TRBJ1-5	TRBV24-1	NA	CATSDWGQPQHF	TGTGCCACCAGTGATTGGGGCCAGCCCCAGCATTTT
11	NA	TRBJ2-7	TRBV29-1	NA	CSVSVGGEQYF	TGCAGCGTTTCCGTCGGCGGCGAGCAGTACTTC
14	NA	TRBJ1-1	TRBV9	few	CASSVGLFGTEAFF	TGTGCCAGCAGCGTAGGACTCTTCGGGACTGAAGCTTTCTTT
14	NA	TRBJ1-1	TRBV4-3	many	CASSQFGQNTEAFF	TGCGCCAGCAGCCAATTTGGGCAGAACACTGAAGCTTTCTTT
14	NA	TRBJ2-5	TRBV6-6	NA	CASSYSRTNPAQYF	TGTGCCAGCAGTTACTCCCGGACTAATCCGGCCCAGTACTTC
15	NA	TRBJ2-5	TRBV2	few	CASSAGGGLGETQYF	TGTGCCAGCAGTGCTGGGGGGGGCCTCGGAGAGACCCAGTACTTC
16	TRBD1	TRBJ1-1	TRBV7-8	NA	CASSSQGERLNTEAFF	TGTGCCAGCAGCTCACAGGGGGAGAGGCTGAACACTGAAGCTTTCTTT
16	NA	TRBJ1-1	TRBV4-2	NA	CASSQVAGTMNTEAFF	TGTGCCAGCAGCCAAGTCGCAGGGACGATGAACACTGAAGCTTTCTTT
14	NA	TRBJ2-7	TRBV2	NA	CASKGRTGPDEQYF	TGTGCCAGCAAAGGCAGAACTGGCCCCGACGAGCAGTACTTC
14	NA	TRBJ2-7	TRBV20-1	many	CSARVPGVAREQYF	TGCAGTGCTAGGGTTCCCGGTGTGGCCCGCGAGCAGTACTTC
15	NA	TRBJ2-1	TRBV10-3	NA	CAISASGTAYPEQFF	TGTGCCATCAGTGCTTCTGGGACGGCTTACCCTGAGCAGTTCTTC
13	NA	TRBJ2-3	TRBV28	NA	CASDGSSTDTQYF	TGTGCCAGCGACGGATCTAGCACAGATACGCAGTATTTT
15	NA	TRBJ2-5	TRBV7-3	NA	CASSLGFSEQETQYF	TGTGCCAGCAGCTTAGGGTTTAGCGAGCAAGAGACCCAGTACTTC
15	NA	TRBJ2-5	TRBV7-2	few	CASSPPLGGGETQYF	TGTGCCAGCAGCCCACCCTTGGGGGGCGGGGAGACCCAGTACTTC
15	TRBD1	TRBJ2-1	TRBV18	few	CASSPGQGKNNEQFF	TGTGCCAGCTCGCCGGGACAGGGGAAAAACAATGAGCAGTTCTTC
15	NA	TRBJ1-5	TRBV4-1	NA	CASSQDIGGGQPQHF	TGCGCCAGCAGCCAAGATATCGGGGGCGGGCAGCCCCAGCATTTT
16	TRBD2	TRBJ2-5	TRBV7-9	NA	CASSRLTSGVGETQYF	TGTGCCAGCAGCCGATTGACTAGCGGGGTCGGGGAGACCCAGTACTTC
16	TRBD2	TRBJ2-4	TRBV9	NA	CASSAETSGGLNIQYF	TGTGCCAGCAGCGCCGAGACTAGCGGGGGCCTAAACATTCAGTACTTC
13	NA	TRBJ1-1	TRBV20-1	NA	CSARDSQNTEAFF	TGCAGTGCTAGGGACAGTCAGAACACTGAAGCTTTCTTT
13	NA	TRBJ2-5	TRBV12-3/TRBV12-4	NA	CASSRPDQETQYF	TGTGCCAGCAGTCGACCCGACCAAGAGACCCAGTACTTC